This record concerns one T cell receptor (beta chain) sequence. Other DNA sequences of this sample code for an identical CDR3. The data derive from a study of technical replicates of blood from a handful of donors. Libraries were prepared by immunoSEQ multiplex PCR; TCRdb keeps only in-frame clonotypes and omits some of them. The data contain around 76,000 clones, roughly 89% of them singletons. The V end lost 5 bases, the J end lost 2 bases, and 7 bases lay between the germline ends. This CDR3 spans 13 amino acids. CDR1 and CDR2 from the germline V gene are SGHAT and FQNNGV. Sample: T cells isolated from PBMCs. The rearrangement uses TRBV11-2 and TRBJ1-5; D unresolved. The clonotype comes from a human donor in good health. CDR3 nucleotide sequence: TGTGCCAGCAGCCCCGGGGGCAATCAGCCCCAGCATTTT. Amino acids: CASSPGGNQPQHF. Drawing the rest from reference TRBV11-2 and TRBJ1-5, the complete variable domain is EAGVAQSPRYKIIEKRQSVAFWCNPISGHATLYWYQQILGQGPKLLIQFQNNGVVDDSQLPKDRFSAERLKGVDSTLKIQPAKLEDSAVYLCASSPGGNQPQHFGDGTRLSIL.